The clone carrying this T cell receptor (beta chain) was recorded at least ten times. The antigen is unknown. Trimming cost V 4 bases and J 0 bases, with 7 bases left between them. Per germline, CDR1 MNHNY and CDR2 SVGAGI (reference sequence). The CDR3 is made up of 15 amino acids. The data stem from a study of post-analysis software for immune sequencing data. Turning to the study itself: In terms of disease course, relapsing-remitting, secondary progressive and progressive-relapsing multiple sclerosis were included.

cDNA libraries for TCR beta contained unique molecular identifiers. Input of roughly 0.95 to 10 million T cells yielded 500,000 to 650,000 cDNA molecules. MiXCR was run by TCRdb on the PCR reads, yielding one entry per CDR3 protein. This sample has fewer than 850,000 distinct CDR3 sequences, with roughly 50% found just once. Points from the study as a whole: A handful of TRBV segments were significantly more frequent in patients than in controls. TRBV5-6, TRBV5-1 and TRBV20-1 were among these segments. Strong co-clustering by F measure was evident for samples that had been prepared in the same batch. The study found significantly lower normalized Chao1 diversity in multiple sclerosis patients than in controls.

The genes are TRBV6-6 and TRBJ1-6; D remains unclear. This TCR was recovered from a girl between 10 and 17 years old with multiple sclerosis. Sequencing was performed on blood. The CDR3 nucleotides are TGTGCCAGCAGTTCGAGGAGCTCCTATAATTCACCCCTCCACTTT. Protein sequence: CASSSRSSYNSPLHF.